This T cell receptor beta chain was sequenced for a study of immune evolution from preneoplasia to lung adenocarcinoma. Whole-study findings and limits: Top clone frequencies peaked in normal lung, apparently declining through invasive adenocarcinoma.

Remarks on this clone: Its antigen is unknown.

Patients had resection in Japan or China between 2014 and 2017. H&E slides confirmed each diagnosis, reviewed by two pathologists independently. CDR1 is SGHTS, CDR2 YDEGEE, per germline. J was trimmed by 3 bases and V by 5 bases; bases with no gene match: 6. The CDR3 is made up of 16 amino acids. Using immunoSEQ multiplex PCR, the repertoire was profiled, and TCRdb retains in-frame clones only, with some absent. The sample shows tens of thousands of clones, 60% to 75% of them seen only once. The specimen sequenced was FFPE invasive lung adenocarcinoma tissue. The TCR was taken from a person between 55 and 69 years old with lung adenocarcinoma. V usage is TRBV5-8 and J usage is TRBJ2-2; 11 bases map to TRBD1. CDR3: CASRRRDRGYTGELFF. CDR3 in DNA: TGTGCCAGCAGGCGCCGGGACAGGGGGTACACCGGGGAGCTGTTTTTT.